This T cell receptor beta chain comes out of a study of T cell responses to AZD1222 COVID-19 vaccine. Assay used: immunoSEQ multiplex PCR; TCRdb lists only in-frame clones, some missing. The sample shows over 85,000 clones, about 86% of them seen only once. Germline CDR1 reads SGHKS; CDR2 reads YYEKEE (reference sequence). V was trimmed by 5 bases and J by 0 bases, leaving 10 bases between them. The CDR3 is 14 residues long. The chain carries TRBV5-5 and TRBJ2-3; unclear D gene. The clonotype comes from an adult in good health. Here the sequenced sample was peripheral blood, taken on day 0 of AZD1222 vaccination. This CDR3 reads CASRRTASTDTQYF. For the CDR3, the DNA is TGTGCCAGCAGGAGGACCGCAAGCACAGATACGCAGTATTTT.